This T cell receptor (beta chain) was sequenced during a study of shared clonotypes between healthy human individuals. There are 13 residues in the CDR3. Trimming took off 5 bases at V and 6 bases at J, with 13 bases between the two ends. Germline assignment: CDR1 MNHNY and CDR2 SVGAGI (reference sequence). Clones were sequenced by immunoSEQ multiplex PCR, and TCRdb holds only the in-frame ones, with some missing. The repertoire has about 2.4 million clones, more than 80% of them found once; the top ten carry over 0.12%. The sequence derives from a man between 18 and 29 years old in good health. The chain carries TRBV6-6 and TRBJ1-1; TRBD1 is a possible D gene (5 bases). The sample comprised naive CD4+ T cells sorted from blood. The subset was: CD45RA+ positively selected. CDR3 sequence reads: CASSARVSAEAFF. The CDR3 DNA is TGTGCCAGCAGTGCCAGGGTCTCGGCTGAAGCTTTCTTT.